The 20 T cell receptor beta chains below come from one sample, sequenced in a study of T cell responses to AZD1222 COVID-19 vaccine. Generated by immunoSEQ multiplex PCR, the TCRdb table keeps only in-frame clones and is missing some. The sample has about 110,000 clones, roughly nine tenths seen once. Material: peripheral blood, obtained on day 0 of AZD1222 vaccination. The receptors here all came from an adult in good health.

This clone showed up just once. V and J are TRBV18 and TRBJ1-4; D gene uncertain. V was trimmed by 7 bases and J by 4 bases, leaving 10 bases between them. This CDR3 has 13 amino acids. Germline values: CDR1 KGHSH, CDR2 LQKENI. The CDR3 DNA reads TGTGCCAGCTTACAGCAATATAATGAAAAACTGTTTTTT. It encodes CASLQQYNEKLFF.

The genes are TRBV15 and TRBJ1-6, with 9 bases that match TRBD1. The V and J ends lost 8 bases and 10 bases, in that order; junction bases with no gene match: 3. Germline CDR1 LNHNV, CDR2 YYDKDF (reference sequence). This CDR3 region has 12 residues. CDR3 bases: TGTGCCACCTGGGACAGGGTCTCACCCCTCCACTTT. It yields the protein CATWDRVSPLHF.

The CDR3 loop is CSASSVGLAGLSGVRQFF. For the CDR3, the DNA is TGCAGTGCTAGTTCGGTGGGACTAGCGGGGTTATCGGGTGTTCGGCAGTTCTTC. The V call is TRBV20-1, the J call TRBJ2-1; 13 nucleotides align to TRBD2. The length of the CDR3 is 18 residues. In germline, CDR1 is DFQATT, CDR2 SNEGSKA (reference sequence). V dropped 3 bases and J dropped 12; count of bases not matched to a gene: 20.

This clone was observed a handful of times. The V call is TRBV3-1 (or the pseudogene TRBV3-2), the J call TRBJ2-1; the match to TRBD2 covers 10 bases. The CDR3 is 18 residues long. The germline CDR1 and CDR2 sequences are LGHDT and YNNKEL (reference sequence). V lost 0 bases, J lost 2 bases, and 7 bases stayed unmatched. The DNA of the CDR3 is TGTGCCAGCAGCCAAGATCCGAGCGGGAGGGTTGCCTACAATGAGCAGTTCTTC. It yields the protein CASSQDPSGRVAYNEQFF.

The V and J genes are TRBV11-1 and TRBJ2-5; D call uncertain. Germline CDR1 SGHAT, CDR2 FQDESV (reference sequence). CDR3 size: 15 residues. Between the trimmed V and J ends, which lost 0 bases and 2 bases, there was a span of 10 bases. In nucleotides, the CDR3 is TGTGCCAGCAGCTTAGCGGGTGGAACTCAAGAGACCCAGTACTTC. Translating gives CASSLAGGTQETQYF.

V gene TRBV4-3 combines with J gene TRBJ1-3; 8 bases align to TRBD1. J lost 9 bases, V lost 6 bases, and 13 bases had no gene match. CDR3 length: 15 amino acids. CDR1 is LGHNA and CDR2 is YSLEER in the germline V gene. The CDR3 DNA follows: TGCGCCAGCAGACTCGACAGGGGCTCCCGAGGCACCATATATTTT. It translates to CASRLDRGSRGTIYF.

V is TRBV29-1 and J is TRBJ2-1, with D unresolved. Germline CDR1 and CDR2: SQVTM and ANQGSEA. Between the trimmed V and J ends, which lost 1 base and 6 bases, there was a span of 16 bases. This CDR3 spans 15 amino acids. The CDR3 bases are TGCAGCGTTGAAGTGTTAGGAGAACGGGTCAATGAGCAGTTCTTC. The encoded protein is CSVEVLGERVNEQFF.

The rearrangement uses TRBV30 and TRBJ1-6, with 8 bases lining up with TRBD1. The CDR3 runs to 15 residues. V gave up 4 bases and J gave up 10 bases; unmatched junction bases: 12. In germline, CDR1 is GTSNPN, CDR2 SVGIG (reference sequence). The CDR3 region has the DNA TGTGCCTGGAATACCGGACAGGGTTCGGGCTCACCCCTCCACTTT. It specifies CAWNTGQGSGSPLHF.

The rearrangement uses TRBV7-9 and TRBJ2-7; D possibly corresponds to TRBD1 (5 bases). V dropped 5 bases and J dropped 6 bases, with 14 bases sitting between them. Germline CDR1 is SEHNR and CDR2 is FQNEAQ (reference sequence). The CDR3 contains 13 residues. The CDR3 loop reads CASSQQAVGEQYF. CDR3 coding DNA: TGTGCCAGCAGCCAACAGGCGGTGGGCGAGCAGTACTTC.

The chain links TRBV6-5 to TRBJ2-2; maybe TRBD1 (6 bases). CDR3 length: 13 amino acids. Germline V gene lookup returns CDR1 MNHEY and CDR2 SVGAGI. V was cut by 5 bases and J by 9 bases, with 13 bases left in between. This chain's CDR3 is CASSNHRVRELFF. The CDR3 coding sequence is TGTGCCAGCAGTAACCACAGGGTGCGGGAGCTGTTTTTT.

This sequence joins TRBV10-3 and TRBJ2-7; D might be TRBD2 (6 bases). The V end lost 5 bases, the J end lost 5 bases, and 16 bases lay between the germline ends. The CDR3 spans 14 residues. Germline values: CDR1 ENHRY, CDR2 SYGVKD. In nucleotides, the CDR3 is TGTGCCATCAGTTTCGCCGGGACTGGGGACGAGCAGTACTTC. Its translation is CAISFAGTGDEQYF.

V usage is TRBV5-1 and J usage is TRBJ1-1; the D gene is possibly TRBD1 (5 bases). The ends were cut back, 7 bases at V and 7 bases at J, with 23 bases in the middle. CDR3 length equals 15 residues. The germline CDR1 and CDR2 sequences are SGHRS and YFSETQ. The CDR3 sequence: CASESTPGALGEAFF. CDR3 bases: TGCGCCAGCGAGTCTACCCCCGGGGCGTTGGGTGAAGCTTTCTTT.

This clone was counted a few times. The V call is TRBV15, the J call TRBJ2-7, with 7 bases matching TRBD2. The V gene's germline CDR1 is LNHNV and CDR2 YYDKDF (reference sequence). This CDR3 comprises 12 residues. V was pared by 1 base and J by 6 bases, with 0 bases of the junction left unmatched. The CDR3 DNA follows: TGTGCCACCAGCAGAGGGACTAGCGAGCAGTACTTC. Its translation is CATSRGTSEQYF. Based on the CDR3 plus reference TRBV15 and TRBJ2-7, the full variable domain is DAMVIQNPRYQVTQFGKPVTLSCSQTLNHNVMYWYQQKSSQAPKLLFHYYDKDFNNEADTPDNFQSRRPNTSFCFLDIRSPGLGDTAMYLCATSRGTSEQYFGPGTRLTVT.

The chain employs TRBV29-1 and TRBJ1-5; 8 bases line up with TRBD1. This CDR3 has 14 residues. V lost 4 bases, J lost 4 bases, and 6 bases stayed unmatched. The germline CDR1 and CDR2 sequences are SQVTM and ANQGSEA. CDR3 sequence reads: CSVAQGGKNQPQHF. The CDR3, as DNA: TGCAGCGTTGCACAGGGGGGAAAGAATCAGCCCCAGCATTTT.

The chain employs TRBV5-1 and TRBJ1-2; weak D call: TRBD1 (6 bases). In germline, CDR1 is SGHRS, CDR2 YFSETQ. V lost 0 bases and J lost 4, with 7 bases in between. The CDR3 length is 13 residues. CDR3 DNA sequence: TGCGCCAGCAGCTTGGACAGGGTCTATGGCTACACCTTC. Residues: CASSLDRVYGYTF.

The V call is TRBV11-3, the J call TRBJ1-1; 9 positions agree with TRBD1. Germline lookup yields CDR1 SGHNT and CDR2 YENEEA. With V trimmed by 5 bases and J by 9 bases, 7 bases remained unmatched. This CDR3 comprises 13 residues. The CDR3 DNA sequence: TGTGCCAGCAGCCTCAGACAGGGGGATAAAGCTTTCTTT. It codes for CASSLRQGDKAFF.

The rearrangement uses TRBV6-5 and TRBJ1-5; D not resolved. V was clipped by 6 bases and J by 4 bases, with 4 bases between them. Per germline, CDR1 MNHEY and CDR2 SVGAGI. This CDR3 has 11 residues. CDR3: CASSQNQPQHF. The CDR3 nucleotides read TGTGCCAGCAGCCAAAATCAGCCCCAGCATTTT.

The chain joins TRBV5-1 to TRBJ2-2, with unresolved D. The germline V gene encodes CDR1 SGHRS and CDR2 YFSETQ. The CDR3 contains 13 residues. V was trimmed by 0 bases and J by 6 bases, leaving 6 bases between them. CDR3 loop: CASSLDSAGELFF. The CDR3 DNA reads as TGCGCCAGCAGCTTGGATTCCGCCGGGGAGCTGTTTTTT.

V is TRBV5-1 and J is TRBJ2-3; TRBD1 matches at 7 bases. Trimming at V came to 4 bases and at J to 4 bases, leaving 6 bases not matched to a gene. Germline loops: CDR1 SGHRS, CDR2 YFSETQ. The CDR3 runs 14 residues. CDR3 amino acids: CASSETGESDTQYF. DNA of the CDR3: TGCGCCAGCAGCGAAACAGGGGAGTCAGATACGCAGTATTTT.

The gene calls are TRBV12-5 and TRBJ2-6; no clear D gene. V lost 0 bases to trimming and J lost 2 bases, with 8 bases between them. CDR3 length: 16 amino acids. Germline V gives CDR1 LGHNT, CDR2 FRNRAP. The CDR3 spells CASGLVPGPGANVLTF. The CDR3 DNA reads TGTGCTAGTGGTTTGGTACCGGGCCCTGGGGCCAACGTCCTGACTTTC.